This is a list of T cell receptor beta chains from one sample in a study of blood T cell repertoires in COVID-19. This table comes from immunoSEQ multiplex PCR, and its TCRdb copy is limited to in-frame clones, with some not included. The top ten clones hold approximately 40% of a sample with about 35,000 clones, roughly 78% of them seen once. Sequencing was performed on peripheral blood. Receptors were obtained from an elderly man with active or convalescent COVID-19. The CDR3 runs from the conserved cysteine through the conserved F or W. Each record gives: CDR3 DNA, CDR3 protein, J gene, D gene, V gene, CDR3 length, clone size. D genes are given only for firm matches. Part of the rows lack a size; the others show once, few, many or a class for expanded clones.

CDR3nt: TGTGCCAGCAGTGAACCCCAGGGGCATCAGCCCCAGCATTTT; CDR3aa: CASSEPQGHQPQHF; j_gene: TRBJ1-5; d_gene: NA; v_gene: TRBV6-1; len: 14; abundance: NA
CDR3nt: TGTGCCAGCAGCCAAGGCCTAGCGGGAGGGCCGGTGAATGAGCAGTTCTTC; CDR3aa: CASSQGLAGGPVNEQFF; j_gene: TRBJ2-1; d_gene: TRBD2; v_gene: TRBV3-1/TRBV3-2; len: 17; abundance: NA
CDR3nt: TGTGCCAGCAGAGACGCTCCCAGGGAGGCCCAGTACTTC; CDR3aa: CASRDAPREAQYF; j_gene: TRBJ2-5; d_gene: NA; v_gene: TRBV6-5; len: 13; abundance: NA
CDR3nt: TGTGCCAGCAGCCACTGGTCATGGCGGGGGAAGAACACCGGGGAGCTGTTTTTT; CDR3aa: CASSHWSWRGKNTGELFF; j_gene: TRBJ2-2; d_gene: TRBD2; v_gene: TRBV7-6; len: 18; abundance: NA
CDR3nt: TGTGCCAGCAGCCAACCGGGACAGGGGTACGAGCAGTACTTC; CDR3aa: CASSQPGQGYEQYF; j_gene: TRBJ2-7; d_gene: TRBD1; v_gene: TRBV4-2; len: 14; abundance: NA
CDR3nt: TGCGCCAGCAGCCCCCGGGGTATTGAAGAGACCCAGTACTTC; CDR3aa: CASSPRGIEETQYF; j_gene: TRBJ2-5; d_gene: NA; v_gene: TRBV5-1; len: 14; abundance: NA
CDR3nt: TGTGCCACCAAGCGGGGCCCAAACACTGAAGCTTTCTTT; CDR3aa: CATKRGPNTEAFF; j_gene: TRBJ1-1; d_gene: NA; v_gene: TRBV12-3/TRBV12-4; len: 13; abundance: NA
CDR3nt: TGTGCCAGCAGCTTTGACAGGACCTCCTACGAGCAGTACTTC; CDR3aa: CASSFDRTSYEQYF; j_gene: TRBJ2-7; d_gene: NA; v_gene: TRBV7-9; len: 14; abundance: few
CDR3nt: TGTGCCAGCAGTCCCGGGAGAGGCCTGAATGAAAAACTGTTTTTT; CDR3aa: CASSPGRGLNEKLFF; j_gene: TRBJ1-4; d_gene: NA; v_gene: TRBV6-5; len: 15; abundance: NA
CDR3nt: TGTGCCAGTAGTATCGAGACTAGCGTAGATACGCAGTATTTT; CDR3aa: CASSIETSVDTQYF; j_gene: TRBJ2-3; d_gene: TRBD2; v_gene: TRBV19; len: 14; abundance: NA
CDR3nt: TGTGCCAGCAGCCAACAGGCAGTAACGGGGGCCCAGTACTTC; CDR3aa: CASSQQAVTGAQYF; j_gene: TRBJ2-5; d_gene: NA; v_gene: TRBV3-1/TRBV3-2; len: 14; abundance: NA
CDR3nt: TGTGCCATCAGTGAGTCGGCGGGACAGGGGAATTCACCCCTCCACTTT; CDR3aa: CAISESAGQGNSPLHF; j_gene: TRBJ1-6; d_gene: TRBD1; v_gene: TRBV10-3; len: 16; abundance: many
CDR3nt: TGTGCCAGCGGCAGGGCTGAAAAACTGTTTTTT; CDR3aa: CASGRAEKLFF; j_gene: TRBJ1-4; d_gene: NA; v_gene: TRBV6-5; len: 11; abundance: once
CDR3nt: TGTGCCAGCAGCCGGACTGACGCGAACACCGGGGAGCTGTTTTTT; CDR3aa: CASSRTDANTGELFF; j_gene: TRBJ2-2; d_gene: NA; v_gene: TRBV7-2; len: 15; abundance: NA
CDR3nt: TGTGCCAGCAGTGAGAATCGGGGAAATCAGCCCCAGCATTTT; CDR3aa: CASSENRGNQPQHF; j_gene: TRBJ1-5; d_gene: NA; v_gene: TRBV6-1; len: 14; abundance: NA
CDR3nt: TGTGCCACCAGTGATCGCCGGGGAATAGAGACCCAGTACTTC; CDR3aa: CATSDRRGIETQYF; j_gene: TRBJ2-5; d_gene: NA; v_gene: TRBV24-1; len: 14; abundance: NA
CDR3nt: TGCAGCGTTGAAGACAGGATGGTAGACACAGATACGCAGTATTTT; CDR3aa: CSVEDRMVDTDTQYF; j_gene: TRBJ2-3; d_gene: NA; v_gene: TRBV29-1; len: 15; abundance: NA
CDR3nt: TGTGCCAGCAGCTTGGAAGTTTCGGCCTACGAGCAGTACTTC; CDR3aa: CASSLEVSAYEQYF; j_gene: TRBJ2-7; d_gene: NA; v_gene: TRBV5-4; len: 14; abundance: NA
CDR3nt: TGTGCCAGCAGCTTAGCGCAGGGACAGGGGGCCAATGAGCAGTTCTTC; CDR3aa: CASSLAQGQGANEQFF; j_gene: TRBJ2-1; d_gene: TRBD1; v_gene: TRBV7-2; len: 16; abundance: NA
CDR3nt: TGTGCCTGGAGCGGAAAGCGGAGCTCCTACGAGCAGTACTTC; CDR3aa: CAWSGKRSSYEQYF; j_gene: TRBJ2-7; d_gene: NA; v_gene: TRBV30; len: 14; abundance: NA
CDR3nt: TGTGCCAGCAGTTCCCCCGAGGGCAGGGGACCTAAAAATCAGCCCCAGCATTTT; CDR3aa: CASSSPEGRGPKNQPQHF; j_gene: TRBJ1-5; d_gene: NA; v_gene: TRBV28; len: 18; abundance: few
CDR3nt: TGTGCCAGCAGCTTAGACGGGGGGCCCGCGGGGTTCTTC; CDR3aa: CASSLDGGPAGFF; j_gene: TRBJ2-1; d_gene: NA; v_gene: TRBV11-2; len: 13; abundance: NA
CDR3nt: TGTGCCACAAGACTAGCGGCCTCCTACGAGCAGTACTTC; CDR3aa: CATRLAASYEQYF; j_gene: TRBJ2-7; d_gene: TRBD2; v_gene: TRBV6-5; len: 13; abundance: NA
CDR3nt: TGTGCCAGCAGTTCAGGGGTGTACCTAAGGACCTACGAGCAGTACTTC; CDR3aa: CASSSGVYLRTYEQYF; j_gene: TRBJ2-7; d_gene: NA; v_gene: TRBV5-6; len: 16; abundance: NA
CDR3nt: TGTGCCAGTAGTATGGGACAAGCCAATGAAAAACTGTTTTTT; CDR3aa: CASSMGQANEKLFF; j_gene: TRBJ1-4; d_gene: NA; v_gene: TRBV19; len: 14; abundance: NA
CDR3nt: TGTGCCTGGAGCCGGGTGGACAGGTTGAACACTGAAGCTTTCTTT; CDR3aa: CAWSRVDRLNTEAFF; j_gene: TRBJ1-1; d_gene: TRBD1; v_gene: TRBV30; len: 15; abundance: NA
CDR3nt: TGTGCCAGCAGTCAAGGTGGGACAGGGATTGCAGATACGCAGTATTTT; CDR3aa: CASSQGGTGIADTQYF; j_gene: TRBJ2-3; d_gene: TRBD1; v_gene: TRBV7-2; len: 16; abundance: NA
CDR3nt: TGTGCCAGCAGCTTAATACAGCTCCCTGGGGATACGCAGTATTTT; CDR3aa: CASSLIQLPGDTQYF; j_gene: TRBJ2-3; d_gene: NA; v_gene: TRBV7-9; len: 15; abundance: NA
CDR3nt: TGTGCCAGCAGCGGCACAGGGGTTGAAGCTTTCTTT; CDR3aa: CASSGTGVEAFF; j_gene: TRBJ1-1; d_gene: TRBD1; v_gene: TRBV11-1; len: 12; abundance: NA
CDR3nt: TGTGCCAGCTCCTCCCCGCGGCTAGAGACCCAGTACTTC; CDR3aa: CASSSPRLETQYF; j_gene: TRBJ2-5; d_gene: NA; v_gene: TRBV18; len: 13; abundance: NA
CDR3nt: TGTGCCAGCAGCAGGGACAGGGGACTTGAAAAACTGTTTTTT; CDR3aa: CASSRDRGLEKLFF; j_gene: TRBJ1-4; d_gene: TRBD1; v_gene: TRBV7-6; len: 14; abundance: NA